One and the same sample provided the 9 T cell receptor beta chains below, sequenced in a study of cytotoxic CD8 clonotypes in ibrutinib-treated CLL. Measured with immunoSEQ multiplex PCR; TCRdb has only the in-frame clones, and not every one. The sample shows 150,000 to 200,000 clones, about 72% of them seen only once. The sample here was PBMCs, taken after 24 months of ibrutinib treatment. These receptors were taken from a human donor with chronic lymphocytic leukemia.

V usage is TRBV7-2 and J usage is TRBJ2-5; the D is unclear. The CDR3 is made up of 14 amino acids. Germline-derived CDR1 and CDR2 are SGHTA and FQGNSA. Deletions cut 1 base from V and 1 base from J, with 7 bases between. The CDR3, as DNA: TGTGCCAGCAGCTTAGTCCCTCTCCAAGAGACCCAGTACTTC. This translates into CASSLVPLQETQYF.

A single count supports this clone. The V gene is TRBV5-1, the J gene TRBJ2-5, with D possibly matching TRBD2 (7 bases). There are 15 residues in the CDR3. With 0 bases removed from V and 5 bases from J, the gap between germline ends came to 14 bases. Germline CDR1 reads SGHRS; CDR2 reads YFSETQ. This CDR3 is CASSLAWTRGETQYF. CDR3 sequence (DNA): TGCGCCAGCAGCTTGGCCTGGACTAGGGGGGAGACCCAGTACTTC.

Regarding this clone: Other nucleotide sequences in the sample specify the same CDR3. The rearrangement links TRBV5-1 to TRBJ2-7, with D possibly matching TRBD2 (5 bases). V was cut by 2 bases and J by 2 bases, with 11 bases left in between. The V gene's germline CDR1 is SGHRS and CDR2 YFSETQ. The length of the CDR3 is 14 residues. As DNA, the CDR3 is TGCGCCAGCAGCTTAAGCGGCCTCGCCTACGAGCAGTACTTC. This codes for CASSLSGLAYEQYF. The full variable domain, completed using reference TRBV5-1 and TRBJ2-7, is KAGVTQTPRYLIKTRGQQVTLSCSPISGHRSVSWYQQTPGQGLQFLFEYFSETQRNKGNFPGRFSGRQFSNSRSEMNVSTLELGDSALYLCASSLSGLAYEQYFGPGTRLTVT.

V is TRBV9 and J is TRBJ2-1; 10 bases agree with TRBD2. CDR3 length equals 15 residues. Looked up from germline, CDR1 is SGDLS and CDR2 is YYNGEE. Losses at the gene ends were 3 bases for V and 4 bases for J; bases not matched to a gene: 4. As DNA, the CDR3 is TGTGCCAGCAGCGCCGGGACTAGCGTATACAATGAGCAGTTCTTC. Its protein product is CASSAGTSVYNEQFF.

This clone was counted a few times. The chain joins TRBV18 to TRBJ1-5; the D gene is possibly TRBD1 (5 bases). The V gene lost 3 bases and the J gene lost 0 bases, with 9 bases spanning the gap. CDR1 is KGHSH and CDR2 is LQKENI in the germline V gene. The CDR3 runs 15 residues. Here the CDR3 reads CASSPSTDSNQPQHF. The CDR3 nucleotides are TGTGCCAGCTCACCTTCGACAGATAGCAATCAGCCCCAGCATTTT. The full variable domain, completed using reference TRBV18 and TRBJ1-5, is NAGVMQNPRHLVRRRGQEARLRCSPMKGHSHVYWYRQLPEEGLKFMVYLQKENIIDESGMPKERFSAEFPKEGPSILRIQQVVRGDSAAYFCASSPSTDSNQPQHFGDGTRLSIL.

The J gene is TRBJ2-3, the V gene TRBV30, with D possibly being TRBD2 (6 bases). This CDR3 has 15 amino acids. The germline V gene has CDR1 GTSNPN and CDR2 SVGIG (reference sequence). Trimming left V 7 bases short and J 4 bases short, with 21 bases between. The CDR3 DNA is TGTGCCTCCCGCCGTGGGTGGCGGGAATCAGATACGCAGTATTTT. Protein product: CASRRGWRESDTQYF.

The chain is built from TRBV28 and TRBJ2-3; the match to TRBD2 covers 8 bases. This CDR3 region has 14 residues. Unmatched junction bases numbered 6, after V lost 5 bases and J lost 5 bases. CDR1 MDHEN and CDR2 SYDVKM come from the germline V gene. CDR3 DNA sequence: TGTGCCAGCAGTCCATCCGGGGGGGAAGATACGCAGTATTTT. Encoded protein: CASSPSGGEDTQYF.

This clone appeared a single time. The chain combines TRBV9 with TRBJ1-1; D possibly corresponds to TRBD1 (5 bases). The germline CDR1 and CDR2 sequences are SGDLS and YYNGEE. This CDR3 region has 13 residues. V was clipped by 3 bases and J by 2 bases, with 8 bases between them. Written as DNA, the CDR3 is TGTGCCAGCAGCGCACAGGTTAACACTGAAGCTTTCTTT. This gives the protein CASSAQVNTEAFF.

V and J are TRBV4-3 and TRBJ2-7; D might be TRBD2 (5 bases). This CDR3 has 12 amino acids. CDR1 is LGHNA, CDR2 YSLEER, per germline. V was trimmed by 3 bases and J by 7 bases, leaving 10 bases between them. This CDR3 reads CASSHHGGEQYF. The CDR3 DNA reads as TGCGCCAGCAGCCACCATGGAGGAGAGCAGTACTTC.